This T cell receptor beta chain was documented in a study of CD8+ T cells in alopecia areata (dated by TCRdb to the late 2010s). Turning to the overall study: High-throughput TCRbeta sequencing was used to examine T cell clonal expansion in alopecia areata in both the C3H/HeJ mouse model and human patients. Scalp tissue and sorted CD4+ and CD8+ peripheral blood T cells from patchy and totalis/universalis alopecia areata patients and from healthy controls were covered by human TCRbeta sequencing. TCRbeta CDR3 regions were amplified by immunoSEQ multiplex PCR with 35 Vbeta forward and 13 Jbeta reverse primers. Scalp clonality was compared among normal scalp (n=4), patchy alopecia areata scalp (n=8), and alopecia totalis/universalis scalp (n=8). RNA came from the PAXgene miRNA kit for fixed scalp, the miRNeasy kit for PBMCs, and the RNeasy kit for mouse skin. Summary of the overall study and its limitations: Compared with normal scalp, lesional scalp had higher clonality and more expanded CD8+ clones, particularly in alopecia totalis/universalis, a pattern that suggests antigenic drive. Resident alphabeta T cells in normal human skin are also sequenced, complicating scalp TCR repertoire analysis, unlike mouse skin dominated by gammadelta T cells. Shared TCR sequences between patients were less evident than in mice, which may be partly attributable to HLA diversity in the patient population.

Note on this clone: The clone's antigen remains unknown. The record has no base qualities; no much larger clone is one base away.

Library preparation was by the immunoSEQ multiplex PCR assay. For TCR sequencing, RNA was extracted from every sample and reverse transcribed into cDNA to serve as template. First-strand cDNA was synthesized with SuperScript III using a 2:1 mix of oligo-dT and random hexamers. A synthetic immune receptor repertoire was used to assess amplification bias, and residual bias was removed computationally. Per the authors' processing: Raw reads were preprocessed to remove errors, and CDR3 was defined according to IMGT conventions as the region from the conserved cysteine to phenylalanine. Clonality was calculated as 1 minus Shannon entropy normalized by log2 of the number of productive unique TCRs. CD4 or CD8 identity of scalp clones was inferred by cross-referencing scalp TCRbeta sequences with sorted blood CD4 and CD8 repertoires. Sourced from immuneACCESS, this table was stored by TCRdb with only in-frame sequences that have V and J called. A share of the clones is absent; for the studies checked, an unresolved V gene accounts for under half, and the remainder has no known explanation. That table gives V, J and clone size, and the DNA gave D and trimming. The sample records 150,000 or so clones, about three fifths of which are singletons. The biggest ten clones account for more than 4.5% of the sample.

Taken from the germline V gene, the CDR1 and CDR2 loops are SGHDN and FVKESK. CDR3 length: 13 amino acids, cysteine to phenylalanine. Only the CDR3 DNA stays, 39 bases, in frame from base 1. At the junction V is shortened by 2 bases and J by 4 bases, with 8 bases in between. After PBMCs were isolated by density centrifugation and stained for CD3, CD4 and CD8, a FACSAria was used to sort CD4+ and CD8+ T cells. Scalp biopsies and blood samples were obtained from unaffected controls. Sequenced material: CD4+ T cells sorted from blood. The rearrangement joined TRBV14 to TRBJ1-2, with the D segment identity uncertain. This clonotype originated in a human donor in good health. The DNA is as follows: TGTGCCAGCAGCCAACAACCCCGCTATGGCTACACCTTC. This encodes CASSQQPRYGYTF. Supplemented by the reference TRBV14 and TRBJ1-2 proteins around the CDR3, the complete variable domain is EAGVTQFPSHSVIEKGQTVTLRCDPISGHDNLYWYRRVMGKEIKFLLHFVKESKQDESGMPNNRFLAERTGGTYSTLKVQPAELEDSGVYFCASSQQPRYGYTFGSGTRLTVV.